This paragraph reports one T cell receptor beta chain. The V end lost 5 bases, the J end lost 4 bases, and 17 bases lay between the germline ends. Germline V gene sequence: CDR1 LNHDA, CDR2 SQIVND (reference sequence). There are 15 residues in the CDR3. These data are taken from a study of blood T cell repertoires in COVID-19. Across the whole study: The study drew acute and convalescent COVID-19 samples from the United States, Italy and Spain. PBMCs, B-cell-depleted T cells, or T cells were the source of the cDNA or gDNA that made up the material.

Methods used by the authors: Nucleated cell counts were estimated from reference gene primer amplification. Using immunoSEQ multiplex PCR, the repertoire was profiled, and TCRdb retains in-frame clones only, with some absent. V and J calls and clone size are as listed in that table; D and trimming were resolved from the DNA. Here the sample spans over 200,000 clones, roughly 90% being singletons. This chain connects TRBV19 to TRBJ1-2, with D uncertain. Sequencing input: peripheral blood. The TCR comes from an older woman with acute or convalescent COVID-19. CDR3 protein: CASSFDLGESYGYTF. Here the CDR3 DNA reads TGTGCCAGTAGTTTCGACCTGGGAGAGAGCTATGGCTACACCTTC.